Below, 8 T cell receptor beta chains from the same sample are listed, as sequenced in a study of PD-L1 blockade in urothelial cancer. The data were produced by immunoSEQ multiplex PCR, yet TCRdb's version contains in-frame clones alone and is incomplete. The sample lists around 130,000 clones, 65% to 85% seen once, with 3.2% in the top ten. This sample's time point: pretreatment peripheral blood. Sequencing used PBMCs, obtained around atezolizumab (anti-PD-L1) treatment. The receptors come from a man aged 45-65 years with urothelial cancer.

The chain recombines TRBV5-1 with TRBJ2-1; 9 nucleotides agree with TRBD1. Germline CDR1 is SGHRS and CDR2 is YFSETQ. The CDR3 is 15 amino acids. Germline trimming cut 3 bases from V and 7 bases from J; bases unmatched to any gene: 8. The CDR3 reads CASSSHRGQGNEQFF. CDR3 in DNA: TGCGCCAGCAGCTCACACAGGGGGCAGGGGAATGAGCAGTTCTTC.

The gene calls are TRBV5-1 and TRBJ2-1, with 11 bases that match TRBD2. Germline V CDR1 and CDR2: SGHRS, YFSETQ. V was pared by 6 bases and J by 9 bases, with 14 bases of the junction left unmatched. CDR3 length: 16 residues. The CDR3 bases are TGCGCCAGCACTGATAATAGCGGGAGGGCCGCGGGTGAGCAGTTCTTC. It specifies CASTDNSGRAAGEQFF.

The gene calls are TRBV29-1 and TRBJ1-1, with a possible D match to TRBD1 (5 bases). This CDR3 comprises 14 residues. CDR1 is SQVTM and CDR2 is ANQGSEA in the germline V gene. V shed 2 bases and J shed 4 bases, with 14 bases lying between them. The CDR3: CSVEPDKLITEAFF. The DNA for the CDR3 is TGCAGCGTTGAACCGGACAAGTTGATCACTGAAGCTTTCTTT.

The gene calls are TRBV5-4 and TRBJ1-2; the D is unclear. The CDR3 is 14 amino acids. V was cut by 0 bases and J by 1 base, with 7 bases left in between. Germline assignment: CDR1 SGHNT and CDR2 YYREEE (reference sequence). CDR3 residues: CASSLESDNYGYTF. The DNA of the CDR3 is TGTGCCAGCAGCTTGGAGTCAGATAACTATGGCTACACCTTC.

V and J are TRBV4-1 and TRBJ2-3; 8 bases fit TRBD2. The V gene end was trimmed by 4 bases and the J gene end by 0 bases; junction bases not matched to a gene: 9. Germline V gives CDR1 MGHRA, CDR2 YSYEKL. This CDR3 comprises 17 residues. The CDR3 DNA reads TGCGCCAGCAGCCCAAAGAATAGCGGGGATAGCACAGATACGCAGTATTTT. Translated, it gives CASSPKNSGDSTDTQYF.

This clone was seen a single time. The chain recombines TRBV7-9 with TRBJ2-3, with TRBD2 matching over 12 bases. V trimming: 5 bases; J trimming: 0 bases; junction bases outside the gene matches: 6. Germline lookup yields CDR1 SEHNR and CDR2 FQNEAQ (reference sequence). The CDR3 spans 17 residues. The DNA for the CDR3 is TGTGCCAGCAGCCCGGGACTAGCGGGCGAAAGCACAGATACGCAGTATTTT. Its translation: CASSPGLAGESTDTQYF.

A few counts support this clone. CDR3 coding DNA: TGTGCCAGCAGCTTCGGACTGAACCTAGGGAATTCACCCCTCCACTTT. Translated: CASSFGLNLGNSPLHF. V gene TRBV11-3 combines with J gene TRBJ1-6; D uncertain. The CDR3 is made up of 16 amino acids. Trimming pared 3 bases from V and 7 bases from J, leaving 16 bases between. The V gene's germline CDR1 is SGHNT and CDR2 YENEEA.

The genes are TRBV7-9 and TRBJ2-4, with 7 bases matching TRBD2. Germline lookup yields CDR1 SEHNR and CDR2 FQNEAQ (reference sequence). V lost 2 bases and J lost 3; bases outside the gene matches: 4. CDR3 length equals 15 residues. The CDR3 loop is CASSLSGGGKNIQYF. The CDR3 nucleotides read TGTGCCAGCAGCTTAAGCGGCGGGGGCAAAAACATTCAGTACTTC.